The rows below give T cell receptor beta chains drawn from one sample of a study of identifying expanded T cells in peripheral blood. The repertoire was sequenced with immunoSEQ multiplex PCR; TCRdb's copy has only in-frame clones and lacks some. The sample holds more than 85,000 clones, less than 90% seen once. The sequencing input was blood. Every receptor here comes from a person aged 18 to 70 in good health. The CDR3 runs from the conserved cysteine through the conserved F or W. The D gene is left open where the match is weak. The size field is filled for only some rows; it gives once, few, many or a size class.

>-|TRBV6-5|TRBJ2-7|TRBD1
TGTGCCAGCAGTTACTTCGGGACAGGGAACGACGAGCAGTACTTC
CASSYFGTGNDEQYF
>-|TRBV4-1|TRBJ2-2|TRBD1
TGCGCCAGCAGCCAAGGAGTCCTACAAAGGGGGCGCCCCGGGGAGCTGTTTTTT
CASSQGVLQRGRPGELFF
>-|TRBV11-3|TRBJ2-1|-
TGTGCCAGCAGCTCTCCGGGAGAGAGTAAGCAGTTCTTC
CASSSPGESKQFF
>-|TRBV19|TRBJ2-6|-
TGTGCCAGTAGTATATTTCCCTCTGGGGCCAACGTCCTGACTTTC
CASSIFPSGANVLTF
>-|TRBV7-9|TRBJ2-5|-
TGTGCCAGCAGCTTAGAGAATCCGTGGGAGACCCAGTACTTC
CASSLENPWETQYF
>-|TRBV5-6|TRBJ2-7|TRBD1
TGTGCCAGCAGCATAGACAGGGACGAGCAGTACTTC
CASSIDRDEQYF
>-|TRBV6-1|TRBJ2-1|TRBD2
TGTGCCAGCAGTGAAGCTAGCGGGAGGCCCCCCTTAGGCTACAATGAGCAGTTCTTC
CASSEASGRPPLGYNEQFF
>-|TRBV15|TRBJ1-2|TRBD1
TGTGCCACCAGCCCAACAGGGGATGGCTACACCTTC
CATSPTGDGYTF
>-|TRBV27|TRBJ2-6|-
TGTGCCACCTCTTCTGGGGCCAACGTCCTGACTTTC
CATSSGANVLTF
>-|TRBV6-1|TRBJ1-2|TRBD1
TGTGCCAGCAGTGACCCGGGACAGGGCCCCCGCTATGGCTACACCTTC
CASSDPGQGPRYGYTF
>-|TRBV7-3|TRBJ2-7|TRBD2
TGTGCCAGCAGCCCCATAGCGGGGGGGCCTGAAGAGCAGTACTTC
CASSPIAGGPEEQYF
>-|TRBV18|TRBJ2-2|-
TGTGCCACCTCCTCAACCCTCGCGAACACCGGGGAGCTGTTTTTT
CATSSTLANTGELFF
>once|TRBV29-1|TRBJ2-3|-
TGCAGCCTAGAGGGTGAAATCAGAGCAGATACGCAGTATTTT
CSLEGEIRADTQYF
>-|TRBV18|TRBJ1-2|TRBD1
TGTGCCAGCTCACTCGGGACAGGGGACTATGGCTACACCTTC
CASSLGTGDYGYTF
>-|TRBV5-5|TRBJ2-3|-
TGTGCCAGCAGTCCGAGGTCCCCTTCTGATACGCAGTATTTT
CASSPRSPSDTQYF